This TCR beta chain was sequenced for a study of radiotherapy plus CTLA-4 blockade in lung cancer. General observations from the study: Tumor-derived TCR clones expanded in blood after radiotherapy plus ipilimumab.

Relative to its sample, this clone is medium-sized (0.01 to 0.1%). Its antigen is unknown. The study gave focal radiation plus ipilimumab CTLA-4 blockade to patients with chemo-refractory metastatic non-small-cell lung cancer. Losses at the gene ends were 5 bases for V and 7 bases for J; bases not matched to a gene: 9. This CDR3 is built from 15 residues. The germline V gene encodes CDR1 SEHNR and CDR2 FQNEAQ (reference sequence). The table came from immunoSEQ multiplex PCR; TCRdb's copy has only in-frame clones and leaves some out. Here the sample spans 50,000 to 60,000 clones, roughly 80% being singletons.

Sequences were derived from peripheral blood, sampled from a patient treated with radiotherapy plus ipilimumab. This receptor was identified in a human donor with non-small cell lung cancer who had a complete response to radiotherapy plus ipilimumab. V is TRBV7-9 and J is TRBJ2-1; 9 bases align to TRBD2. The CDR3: CASSPRASGTNEQFF. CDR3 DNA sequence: TGTGCCAGCAGCCCCAGAGCTAGCGGGACGAATGAGCAGTTCTTC.